This T cell receptor (beta chain) stems from a study of OX40 agonist ivuxolimab in advanced cancers. About the study: The dose-escalation cohort was about 86% male, with a mean age of around 54 years, ranging about 23 to 90.

Produced via immunoSEQ multiplex PCR; TCRdb's table is partial and in-frame only. The table lists some 100,000 clones, about 91% of them singletons. Germline CDR1 and CDR2: SEHNR and FQNEAQ (reference sequence). V shed 5 bases, J shed 6 bases, and the junction held 7 bases outside the gene matches. The CDR3 sequence is 14 residues long. The V gene is TRBV7-9, the J gene TRBJ2-7; 10 bases fit TRBD1. The sequence came from an adult with an advanced solid tumor such as melanoma, head and neck, liver or kidney cancer. Sequences were derived from CD4+ or CD8+ T cells sorted from blood, sampled in a trial of the OX40 agonist ivuxolimab. This CDR3 is CASSDRGPKIEQYF. As DNA, the CDR3 is TGTGCCAGCAGCGACAGGGGGCCCAAAATCGAGCAGTACTTC.